Below are 23 T cell receptor beta chains sequenced from a single sample in a study of blood T cell repertoires in COVID-19. Repertoires were generated with immunoSEQ multiplex PCR, while TCRdb's copy carries only in-frame clones and drops some. This sample has approximately 280,000 clones; about 88% occur once, and the top ten carry more than 1.4%. The sample consisted of peripheral blood. The receptors come from a human donor with COVID-19, enrolled during active disease. The donor label of this sample is uncertain.

This clone occurred a few times. V is TRBV12-5 and J is TRBJ1-5; D not certain. The CDR3 is made up of 13 amino acids. The germline V gene has CDR1 LGHNT and CDR2 FRNRAP. V was pared by 1 base and J by 4 bases, with 5 bases between. CDR3 nucleotide sequence: TGTGCTAGTGGTTTGGGAGAGAATCAGCCCCAGCATTTT. This translates into CASGLGENQPQHF.

The genes are TRBV11-3 and TRBJ2-5; D is possibly TRBD2 (6 bases). This CDR3 has 14 residues. Germline CDR1 reads SGHNT; CDR2 reads YENEEA. V lost 5 bases and J 4 bases, leaving 14 bases between the germline ends. CDR3 region: CASSTTRGSETQYF. Here the CDR3 DNA reads TGTGCCAGCAGCACGACCCGGGGGTCAGAGACCCAGTACTTC.

This chain links TRBV19 with TRBJ2-5; 8 nucleotides align to TRBD1. The CDR3 runs to 16 residues. The V gene's germline CDR1 is LNHDA and CDR2 SQIVND (reference sequence). J was trimmed by 5 bases and V by 0 bases; bases with no gene match: 8. CDR3 DNA sequence: TGTGCCAGTAGTATAGATCACGGGACAGGAGGGGAGACCCAGTACTTC. This gives the protein CASSIDHGTGGETQYF.

The chain links TRBV18 to TRBJ1-5, with D perhaps TRBD1 (6 bases). This CDR3 has 14 amino acids. V gave up 8 bases and J gave up 7 bases, with 18 bases separating them. Germline assignment: CDR1 KGHSH and CDR2 LQKENI. The CDR3 DNA reads TGTGCCAGCCACGAAGGGGGAGAAGGGCAGCCCCAGCATTTT. Encoded protein: CASHEGGEGQPQHF.

The sample holds a few counts of this clone. The rearrangement joins TRBV2 to TRBJ2-1; TRBD2 might be the D (6 bases). The CDR3 is 13 residues long. CDR1 is SNHLY, CDR2 FYNNEI, per germline. V was trimmed by 6 bases and J by 7 bases, leaving 13 bases between them. The CDR3 bases are TGTGCCAGCAGAGGGACTCAACCAAATGAGCAGTTCTTC. Its protein is CASRGTQPNEQFF.

This chain links TRBV6-5 with TRBJ1-2; D is ambiguous. Trimming cost V 0 bases and J 8 bases, with 13 bases left between them. This CDR3 has 14 residues. The germline CDR1 and CDR2 sequences are MNHEY and SVGAGI. CDR3 nucleotide sequence: TGTGCCAGCAGTTACTCTTATGAGGGTGAGGGCTACACCTTC. Translation gives CASSYSYEGEGYTF.

This chain connects TRBV6-5 to TRBJ2-7; the D gene is possibly TRBD1 (6 bases). Per germline, CDR1 MNHEY and CDR2 SVGAGI. The CDR3 sequence is 13 residues long. V was clipped by 6 bases and J by 5 bases, with 14 bases between them. The CDR3 sequence: CASRAQGSNEQYF. The CDR3 DNA reads TGTGCCAGCAGGGCCCAGGGGAGCAACGAGCAGTACTTC.

The J gene is TRBJ2-1, the V gene TRBV6-5; 10 bases fit TRBD2. The CDR3 contains 14 residues. CDR1 and CDR2 (germline): MNHEY, SVGAGI. After removal of 7 bases from V and 3 bases from J, the junction contained 3 bases not matched to a gene. DNA for the CDR3: TGTGCCAGCACGACTAGCGGGTTCTACAATGAGCAGTTCTTC. As protein: CASTTSGFYNEQFF.

The table lists this clone with a count of one. This chain connects TRBV14 to TRBJ2-7; 12 bases agree with TRBD2. The V gene end was trimmed by 3 bases and the J gene end by 6 bases; junction bases not matched to a gene: 3. Germline V gives CDR1 SGHDN, CDR2 FVKESK. This CDR3 is 14 amino acids long. The CDR3 spells CASSQTSGSREQYF. The CDR3 DNA is TGTGCCAGCAGCCAGACTAGCGGGAGTCGCGAGCAGTACTTC.

This rearrangement joins TRBV5-1 to TRBJ2-7; 9 nucleotides line up with TRBD1. CDR3 length: 18 residues. Germline loops: CDR1 SGHRS, CDR2 YFSETQ. Trimming took 1 base from V and 7 from J; bases not matched to a gene: 18. The CDR3 protein is CASSLSLILDRGLREQYF. In DNA form, the CDR3 reads TGCGCCAGCAGCTTGTCCCTTATCTTAGACAGGGGGTTGAGGGAGCAGTACTTC.

This chain links TRBV12-1 with TRBJ2-7; no DNA check was done on the table's D call, TRBD2. TRBV12-1 is an annotated pseudogene. CDR3 length: 14 residues. This CDR3 is CASSSNLSSYEQYF. CDR3 nucleotides: TGTGCCAGCAGCTCCAATCTTAGCTCCTACGAGCAGTACTTC.

This clone was picked up one time. The chain employs TRBV21-1 and TRBJ1-5. TRBV21-1 is flagged as a pseudogene. CDR3 length: 14 residues. The CDR3 DNA sequence: TGTGCCAGCAGCAAAGTCGCGGGCAATCAGCCCCAGCATTTT. This sequence encodes CASSKVAGNQPQHF.

In the case of this clone: A junction boundary mismatches the germline segment, possibly from a read error. The chain carries TRBV27 and TRBJ2-4; possibly TRBD2 for D (5 bases). Germline CDR1 and CDR2: MNHEY and SMNVEV (reference sequence). The CDR3 is 13 amino acids. The CDR3 here is CASSWANNRDFYF. CDR3 nucleotides: TGTGCCAGCAGTTGGGCGAATAACCGGGATTTTTATTTC.

The V and J genes are TRBV19 and TRBJ2-1; D ambiguous. V shed 1 base and J shed 2 bases, with 6 bases lying between them. The CDR3 extends over 14 amino acids. Germline V gene sequence: CDR1 LNHDA, CDR2 SQIVND (reference sequence). The CDR3 protein is CASSIGATYNEQFF. The CDR3 coding sequence is TGTGCCAGTAGTATAGGGGCCACCTACAATGAGCAGTTCTTC.

The chain recombines TRBV29-1 with TRBJ2-5; D unresolved. The germline V gene encodes CDR1 SQVTM and CDR2 ANQGSEA. The CDR3 runs to 12 residues. Trimming stripped 3 bases from V and 1 base from J, with 6 bases between. As DNA, the CDR3 is TGCAGCGTTGAGGGCGTCCAAGAGACCCAGTACTTC. It specifies CSVEGVQETQYF.

The chain combines TRBV5-5 with TRBJ2-1; 7 bases are a match to TRBD2. Germline values: CDR1 SGHKS, CDR2 YYEKEE (reference sequence). This CDR3 has 16 amino acids. The V and J ends lost 0 bases and 0 bases, in that order; junction bases with no gene match: 3. The CDR3 DNA follows: TGTGCCAGCAGCTTGGCCGCTAGCGGCTCCTACAATGAGCAGTTCTTC. This encodes CASSLAASGSYNEQFF.

This chain joins TRBV11-1 and TRBJ1-4, with D hard to call. The CDR3 consists of 15 residues. The germline V gene encodes CDR1 SGHAT and CDR2 FQDESV (reference sequence). V gave up 1 base and J gave up 5 bases, with 11 bases separating them. The CDR3 reads CASSLEAGENEKLFF. In DNA, the CDR3 is TGTGCCAGCAGCTTAGAGGCAGGCGAGAATGAAAAACTGTTTTTT. The complete variable domain, with remaining parts taken from reference TRBV11-1 and TRBJ1-4, reads EAEVAQSPRYKITEKSQAVAFWCDPISGHATLYWYRQILGQGPELLVQFQDESVVDDSQLPKDRFSAERLKGVDSTLKIQPAELGDSAMYLCASSLEAGENEKLFFGSGTQLSVL.

The CDR3 DNA reads TGTGCCAGCAGCCCCCGGCGGGGGGAGGTGAATGGCTACACCTTC. Amino acids: CASSPRRGEVNGYTF. The chain carries TRBV7-2 and TRBJ1-2; tentative D call: TRBD1 (5 bases). Germline V lookup: CDR1 SGHTA, CDR2 FQGNSA. The ends were cut back, 5 bases at V and 6 bases at J, with 19 bases in the middle. The CDR3 is 15 amino acids.

This chain connects TRBV24-1 to TRBJ1-2; 7 bases are shared with TRBD1. This CDR3 has 14 amino acids. Germline-derived CDR1 and CDR2 are KGHDR and SFDVKD. V trimming: 3 bases; J trimming: 3 bases; junction bases outside the gene matches: 3. CDR3 coding DNA: TGTGCCACCAGTGATAGGGGACAGCACTATGGCTACACCTTC. Its protein product is CATSDRGQHYGYTF.

The sample holds one count of this clone. The chain combines TRBV6-6 with TRBJ1-1; the match to TRBD1 covers 7 bases. Germline V gives CDR1 MNHNY, CDR2 SVGAGI (reference sequence). The CDR3 totals 14 residues. Germline trimming cut 5 bases from V and 5 bases from J; bases unmatched to any gene: 8. The CDR3 sequence: CASSPTGARTEAFF. Written as DNA, the CDR3 is TGTGCCAGCAGTCCAACAGGGGCGAGGACTGAAGCTTTCTTT.

V usage is TRBV28 and J usage is TRBJ1-3, with D perhaps matching TRBD1 (6 bases). Germline-derived CDR1 and CDR2 are MDHEN and SYDVKM. The CDR3 consists of 16 residues. Trimming removed 2 bases at V and 0 bases at J, with 11 bases between. CDR3 DNA: TGTGCCAGCAGTTTAGGGCAGGGGAACTCTGGAAACACCATATATTTT. This codes for CASSLGQGNSGNTIYF.

The chain uses TRBV29-1 and TRBJ2-1; D unresolved. The CDR3 is 13 residues long. Germline CDR1 and CDR2: SQVTM and ANQGSEA. V lost 8 bases to trimming and J lost 5 bases, with 16 bases between them. The DNA for the CDR3 is TGCAGCCTACTGCGGCAGACCGACAATGAGCAGTTCTTC. Amino acids: CSLLRQTDNEQFF.

The chain carries TRBV9 and TRBJ2-5, with 9 bases lining up with TRBD1. CDR1 and CDR2 (germline): SGDLS, YYNGEE. The CDR3 extends over 15 amino acids. Germline trimming cut 3 bases from V and 5 bases from J; bases unmatched to any gene: 8. The CDR3 is CASSEVQGAAETQYF. In nucleotides, the CDR3 is TGTGCCAGCAGCGAGGTACAGGGGGCGGCGGAGACCCAGTACTTC. Using reference TRBV9 and TRBJ2-5 for the parts outside the CDR3, the full variable domain is DSGVTQTPKHLITATGQRVTLRCSPRSGDLSVYWYQQSLDQGLQFLIQYYNGEERAKGNILERFSAQQFPDLHSELNLSSLELGDSALYFCASSEVQGAAETQYFGPGTRLLVL.